The text below deals with one T cell receptor beta chain. The CDR3 length is 12 residues. Trimming shortened V by 8 bases and J by 9 bases, and 14 bases separated the two germline ends. In germline, CDR1 is SGHTA, CDR2 FQGNSA. The data were taken from a study of shared clonotypes between healthy human individuals. Several immunoSEQ plates received, in even portions, the genomic DNA of each subset. Using immunoSEQ multiplex PCR, the repertoire was profiled, and TCRdb retains in-frame clones only, with some absent. The sample lists about 2 million clones, about 95% occurring once. Cells designated naive CD8 were CD45RO-negative and were positively selected for CCR7, with terminally differentiated effector memory CD45RA+ cells excluded.

This rearrangement joins TRBV7-2 to TRBJ2-1, with D unresolved. This sequence was found in a man between 18 and 35 years old in good health. Sequences were obtained from naive CD8+ T cells sorted from blood. The CDR3 nucleotides are TGTGCCAGCGAAGCCGCGGACCTTGAGCAGTTCTTC. The encoded protein is CASEAADLEQFF.